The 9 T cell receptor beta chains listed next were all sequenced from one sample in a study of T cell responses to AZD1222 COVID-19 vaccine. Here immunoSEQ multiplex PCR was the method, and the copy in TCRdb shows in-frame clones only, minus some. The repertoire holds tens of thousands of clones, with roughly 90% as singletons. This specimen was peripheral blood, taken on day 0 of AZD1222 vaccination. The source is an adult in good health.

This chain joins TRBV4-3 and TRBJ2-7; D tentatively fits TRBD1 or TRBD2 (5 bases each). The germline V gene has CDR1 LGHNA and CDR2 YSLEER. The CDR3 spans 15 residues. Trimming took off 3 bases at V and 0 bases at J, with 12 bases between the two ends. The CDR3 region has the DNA TGCGCCAGCAGCCAGGGCCCAGGGAGCTCCTACGAGCAGTACTTC. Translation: CASSQGPGSSYEQYF.

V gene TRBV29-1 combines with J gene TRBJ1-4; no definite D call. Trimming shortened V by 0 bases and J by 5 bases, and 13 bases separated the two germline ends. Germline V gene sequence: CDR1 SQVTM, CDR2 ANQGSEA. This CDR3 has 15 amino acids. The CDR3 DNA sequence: TGCAGCGTTGAAGATAACGGCAATGCGAATGAAAAACTGTTTTTT. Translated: CSVEDNGNANEKLFF.

The CDR3 DNA sequence: TGTGCCAGCCACGTTCTGGGGGGCGCGATCCCCGAGCAGTACTTC. This encodes CASHVLGGAIPEQYF. The chain employs TRBV6-6 and TRBJ2-7, with D perhaps assigned TRBD1 or TRBD2 (6 bases each). V lost 8 bases, J lost 6 bases, and 23 bases lay in between. The CDR3 covers 15 residues. Germline CDR1 reads MNHNY; CDR2 reads SVGAGI (reference sequence).

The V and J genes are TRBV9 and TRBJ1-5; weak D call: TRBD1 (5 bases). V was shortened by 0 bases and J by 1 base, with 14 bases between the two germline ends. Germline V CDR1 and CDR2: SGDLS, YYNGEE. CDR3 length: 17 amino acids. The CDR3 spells CASSVDPRDRSNQPQHF. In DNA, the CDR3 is TGTGCCAGCAGCGTAGACCCCCGGGACCGAAGCAATCAGCCCCAGCATTTT.

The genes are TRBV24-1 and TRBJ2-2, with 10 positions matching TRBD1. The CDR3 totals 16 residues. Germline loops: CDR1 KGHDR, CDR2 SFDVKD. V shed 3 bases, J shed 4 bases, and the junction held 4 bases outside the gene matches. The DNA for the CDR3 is TGTGCCACCAGTGATCCCGACAGGGGGCGCACCGGGGAGCTGTTTTTT. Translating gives CATSDPDRGRTGELFF.

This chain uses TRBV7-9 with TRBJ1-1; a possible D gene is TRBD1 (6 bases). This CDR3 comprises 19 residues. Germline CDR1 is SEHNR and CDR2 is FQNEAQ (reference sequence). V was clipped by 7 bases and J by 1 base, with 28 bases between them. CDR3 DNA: TGTGCCAGCAACGCCCGGCCCTTAGGGGGGGGTATGAAGAACACTGAAGCTTTCTTT. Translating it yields CASNARPLGGGMKNTEAFF.

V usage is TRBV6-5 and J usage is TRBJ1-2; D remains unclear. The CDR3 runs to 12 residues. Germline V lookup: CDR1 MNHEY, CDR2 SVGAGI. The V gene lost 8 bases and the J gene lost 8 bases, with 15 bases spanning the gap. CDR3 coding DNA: TGTGCCAGCTCCGGACTCTCAGAAGGCTACACCTTC. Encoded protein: CASSGLSEGYTF.

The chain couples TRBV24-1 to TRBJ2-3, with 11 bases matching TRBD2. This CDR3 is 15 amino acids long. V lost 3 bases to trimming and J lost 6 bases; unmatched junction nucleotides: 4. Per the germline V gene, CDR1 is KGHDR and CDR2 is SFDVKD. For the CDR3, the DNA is TGTGCCACCAGTGATCCTAGCGGGAGGATGGATACGCAGTATTTT. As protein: CATSDPSGRMDTQYF.

The CDR3 DNA follows: TGTGCCAGCAGGCCGGGACAGGGGCGGAATGAGCAGTTCTTC. Its translation: CASRPGQGRNEQFF. The chain carries TRBV2 and TRBJ2-1; 10 bases are shared with TRBD1. Germline values: CDR1 SNHLY, CDR2 FYNNEI. V shed 6 bases and J 7 bases; nucleotides not matched to a gene: 6. The length of the CDR3 is 14 residues.